This T cell receptor (beta chain) was retrieved from a study of CD8 T cells in ankylosing spondylitis. Study findings and constraints: Made up of about eight highly homologous variants, a TCR beta motif appeared characteristic of ankylosing spondylitis blood.

There are a few counts of this clonotype. What it binds is unknown. Between the trimmed V and J ends, which lost 3 bases and 1 base, there was a span of 13 bases. Germline V gives CDR1 LNHNV, CDR2 YYDKDF (reference sequence). This CDR3 is 16 amino acids long. Quantitative 5'-RACE with molecular barcodes produced the TCR beta libraries. TCRdb recomputed calls from the 5' RACE reads with MiXCR, one row per CDR3 protein. The table records approximately 540,000 distinct CDR3 sequences, about 12% of them present only once. The receptor was isolated from a male donor with ankylosing spondylitis. Input material: blood, either unsorted or a sorted T cell fraction (not recorded which). The gene calls are TRBV15 and TRBJ2-1; the D is unclear. CDR3 sequence: CATSSLTGVSYNEQFF. The CDR3 nucleotides read TGTGCCACCAGCAGCCTTACTGGAGTATCCTACAATGAGCAGTTCTTC.